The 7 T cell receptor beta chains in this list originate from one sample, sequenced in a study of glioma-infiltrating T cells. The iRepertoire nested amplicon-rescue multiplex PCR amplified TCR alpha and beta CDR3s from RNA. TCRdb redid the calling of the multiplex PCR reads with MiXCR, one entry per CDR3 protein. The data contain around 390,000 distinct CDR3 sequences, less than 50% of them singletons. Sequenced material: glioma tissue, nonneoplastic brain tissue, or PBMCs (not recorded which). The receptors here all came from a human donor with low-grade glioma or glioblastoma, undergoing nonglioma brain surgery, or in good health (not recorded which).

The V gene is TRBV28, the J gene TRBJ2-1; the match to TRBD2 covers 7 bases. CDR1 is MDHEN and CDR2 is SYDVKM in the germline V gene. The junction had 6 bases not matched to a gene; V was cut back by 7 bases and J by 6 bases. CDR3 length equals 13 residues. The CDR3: CASNDAGANEQFF. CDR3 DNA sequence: TGTGCCAGCAACGACGCGGGAGCCAATGAGCAGTTCTTC.

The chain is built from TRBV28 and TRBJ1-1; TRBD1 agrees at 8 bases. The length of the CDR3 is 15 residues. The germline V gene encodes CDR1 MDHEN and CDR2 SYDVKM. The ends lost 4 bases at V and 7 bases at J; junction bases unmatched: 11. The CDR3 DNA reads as TGTGCCAGCAGTTCGGCCAGGGGGCTGGGGAATGAAGCTTTCTTT. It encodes CASSSARGLGNEAFF.

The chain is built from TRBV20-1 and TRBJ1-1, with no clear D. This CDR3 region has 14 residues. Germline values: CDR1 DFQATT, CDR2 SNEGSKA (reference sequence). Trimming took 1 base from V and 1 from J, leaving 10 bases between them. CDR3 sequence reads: CSARVPPENTEAFF. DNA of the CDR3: TGCAGTGCTAGAGTCCCCCCCGAGAACACTGAAGCTTTCTTT.

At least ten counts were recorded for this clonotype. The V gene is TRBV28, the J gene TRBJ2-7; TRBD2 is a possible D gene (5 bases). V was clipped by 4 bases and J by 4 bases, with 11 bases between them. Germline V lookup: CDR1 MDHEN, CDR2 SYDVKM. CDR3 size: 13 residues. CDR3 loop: CASSSGKPYEQYF. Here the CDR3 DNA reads TGTGCCAGCAGTTCCGGGAAACCGTACGAGCAGTACTTC.

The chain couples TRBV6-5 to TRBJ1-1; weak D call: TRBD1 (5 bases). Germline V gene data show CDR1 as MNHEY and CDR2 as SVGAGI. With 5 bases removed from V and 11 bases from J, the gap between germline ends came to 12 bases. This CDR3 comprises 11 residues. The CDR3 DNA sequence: TGTGCCAGCAGTGAAAGGTGGGGGGCTTTCTTT. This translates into CASSERWGAFF.

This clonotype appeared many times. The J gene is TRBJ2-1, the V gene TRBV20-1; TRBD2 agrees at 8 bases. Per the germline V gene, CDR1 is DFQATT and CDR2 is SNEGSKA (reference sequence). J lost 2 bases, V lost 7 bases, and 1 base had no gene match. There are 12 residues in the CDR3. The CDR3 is CSVAGPYNEQFF. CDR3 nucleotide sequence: TGCAGTGTAGCGGGGCCCTACAATGAGCAGTTCTTC.

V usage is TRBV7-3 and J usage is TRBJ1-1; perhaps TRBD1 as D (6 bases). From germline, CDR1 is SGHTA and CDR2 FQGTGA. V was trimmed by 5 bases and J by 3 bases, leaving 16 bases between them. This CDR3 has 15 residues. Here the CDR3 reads CASSLYGGADTEAFF. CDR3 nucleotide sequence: TGTGCCAGCAGCCTCTACGGGGGGGCGGACACTGAAGCTTTCTTT.